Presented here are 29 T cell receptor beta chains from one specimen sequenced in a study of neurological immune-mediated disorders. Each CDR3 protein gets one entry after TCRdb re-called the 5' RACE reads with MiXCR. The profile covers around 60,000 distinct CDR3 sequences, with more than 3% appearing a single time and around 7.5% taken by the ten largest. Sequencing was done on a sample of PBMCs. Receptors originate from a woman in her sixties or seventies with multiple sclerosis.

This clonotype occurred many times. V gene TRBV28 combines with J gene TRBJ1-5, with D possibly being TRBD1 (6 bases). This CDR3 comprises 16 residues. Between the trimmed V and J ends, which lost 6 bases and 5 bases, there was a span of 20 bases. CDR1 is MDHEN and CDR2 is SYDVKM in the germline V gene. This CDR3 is CASSSPRGRYDQPQHF. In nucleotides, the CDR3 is TGTGCCAGCAGCTCGCCCCGGGGGCGATATGATCAGCCCCAGCATTTT.

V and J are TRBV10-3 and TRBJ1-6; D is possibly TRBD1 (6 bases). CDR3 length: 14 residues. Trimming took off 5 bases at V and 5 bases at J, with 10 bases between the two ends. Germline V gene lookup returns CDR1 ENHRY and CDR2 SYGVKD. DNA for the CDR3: TGTGCCATCAGTCCCGACAGGAATAATTCACCCCTCCACTTT. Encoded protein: CAISPDRNNSPLHF.

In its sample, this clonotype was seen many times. This chain's CDR3 is CASSPRGGGSYEQYF. The CDR3 DNA reads TGTGCCAGCAGTCCTCGAGGAGGGGGATCCTACGAGCAGTACTTC. This sequence joins TRBV12-3 or TRBV12-4 and TRBJ2-7; D possibly matches TRBD1 or TRBD2 (6 bases each). This CDR3 contains 15 residues. V was cut by 5 bases and J by 1 base, with 15 bases left in between.

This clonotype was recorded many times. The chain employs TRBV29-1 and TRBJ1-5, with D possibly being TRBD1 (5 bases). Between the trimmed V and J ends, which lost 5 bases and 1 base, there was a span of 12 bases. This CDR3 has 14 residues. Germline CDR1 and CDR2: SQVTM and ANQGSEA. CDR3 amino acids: CSVSGTVSNQPQHF. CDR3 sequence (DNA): TGCAGCGTTTCAGGGACGGTGAGCAATCAGCCCCAGCATTTT.

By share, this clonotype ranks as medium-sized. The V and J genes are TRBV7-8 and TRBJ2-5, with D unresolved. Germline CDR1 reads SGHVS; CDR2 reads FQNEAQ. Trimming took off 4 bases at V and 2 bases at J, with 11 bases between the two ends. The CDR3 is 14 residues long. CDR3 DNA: TGTGCCAGCAGCTCGGCAGTTCGACAAGAGACCCAGTACTTC. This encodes CASSSAVRQETQYF.

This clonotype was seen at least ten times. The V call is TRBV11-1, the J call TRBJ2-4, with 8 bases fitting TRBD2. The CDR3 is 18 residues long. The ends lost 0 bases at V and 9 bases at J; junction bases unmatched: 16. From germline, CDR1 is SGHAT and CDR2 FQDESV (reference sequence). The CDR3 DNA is TGTGCCAGCAGCTTAGCGAGTTCCAGCGGGAGCGTGCAAGGCATTCAGTACTTC. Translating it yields CASSLASSSGSVQGIQYF.

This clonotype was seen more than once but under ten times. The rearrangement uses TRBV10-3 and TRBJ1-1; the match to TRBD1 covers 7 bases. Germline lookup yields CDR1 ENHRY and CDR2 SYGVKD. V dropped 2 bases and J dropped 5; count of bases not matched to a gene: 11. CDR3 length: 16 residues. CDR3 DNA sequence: TGTGCCATCAGTGAGACAGGGGCAAGGTCGATAACTGAAGCTTTCTTT. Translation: CAISETGARSITEAFF.

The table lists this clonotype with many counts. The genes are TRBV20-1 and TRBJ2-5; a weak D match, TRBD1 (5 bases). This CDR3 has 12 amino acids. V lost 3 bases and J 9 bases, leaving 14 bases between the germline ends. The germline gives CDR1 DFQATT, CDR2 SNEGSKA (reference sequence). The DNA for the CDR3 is TGCAGTGCTAGGGTCCAGGGATCGGCCCAGTACTTC. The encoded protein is CSARVQGSAQYF.

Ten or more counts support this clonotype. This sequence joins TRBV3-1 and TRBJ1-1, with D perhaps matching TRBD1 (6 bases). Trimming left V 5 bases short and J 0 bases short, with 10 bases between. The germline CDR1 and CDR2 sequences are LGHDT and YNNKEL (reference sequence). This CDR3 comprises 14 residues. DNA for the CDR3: TGTGCCAGCAGCAGTACAGGGATGAACACTGAAGCTTTCTTT. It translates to CASSSTGMNTEAFF. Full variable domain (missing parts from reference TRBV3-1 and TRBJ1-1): DTAVSQTPKYLVTQMGNDKSIKCEQNLGHDTMYWYKQDSKKFLKIMFSYNNKELIINETVPNRFSPKSPDKAHLNLHINSLELGDSAVYFCASSSTGMNTEAFFGQGTRLTVV.

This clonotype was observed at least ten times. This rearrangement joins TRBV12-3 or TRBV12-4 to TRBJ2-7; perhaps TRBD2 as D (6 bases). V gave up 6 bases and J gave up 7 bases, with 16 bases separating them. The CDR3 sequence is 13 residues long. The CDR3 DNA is TGTGCCAGCAGAAGCCCCGGGACTCAGGAGCAGTACTTC. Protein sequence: CASRSPGTQEQYF.

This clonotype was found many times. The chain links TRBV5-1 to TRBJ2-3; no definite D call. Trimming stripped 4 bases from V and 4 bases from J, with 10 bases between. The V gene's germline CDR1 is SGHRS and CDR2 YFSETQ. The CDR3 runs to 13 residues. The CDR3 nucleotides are TGCGCCAGCAGCCTGATTAGCTCAGATACGCAGTATTTT. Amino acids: CASSLISSDTQYF.

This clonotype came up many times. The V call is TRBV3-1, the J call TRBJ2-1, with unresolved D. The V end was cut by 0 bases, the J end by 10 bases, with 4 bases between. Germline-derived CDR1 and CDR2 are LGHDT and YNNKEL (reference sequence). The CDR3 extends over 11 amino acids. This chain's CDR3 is CASSQDLEQFF. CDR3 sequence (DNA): TGTGCCAGCAGCCAAGATCTAGAGCAGTTCTTC.

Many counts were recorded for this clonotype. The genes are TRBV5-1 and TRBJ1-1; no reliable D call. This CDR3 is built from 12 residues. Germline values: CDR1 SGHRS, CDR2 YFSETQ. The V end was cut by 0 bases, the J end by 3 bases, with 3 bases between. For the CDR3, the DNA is TGCGCCAGCAGCTTGGGGTACACTGAAGCTTTCTTT. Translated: CASSLGYTEAFF.

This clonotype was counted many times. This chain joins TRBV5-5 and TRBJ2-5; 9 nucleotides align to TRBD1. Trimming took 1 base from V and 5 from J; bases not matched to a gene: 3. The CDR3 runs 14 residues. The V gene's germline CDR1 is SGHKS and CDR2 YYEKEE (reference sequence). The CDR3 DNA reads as TGTGCCAGCAGCTTGAACAGGGGGCGGGAGACCCAGTACTTC. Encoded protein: CASSLNRGRETQYF.

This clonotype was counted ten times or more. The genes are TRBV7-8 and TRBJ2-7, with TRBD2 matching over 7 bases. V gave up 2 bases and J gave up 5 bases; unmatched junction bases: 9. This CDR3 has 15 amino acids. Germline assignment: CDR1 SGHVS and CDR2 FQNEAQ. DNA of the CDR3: TGTGCCAGCAGCTTAACGGCGGGAGCCTTCGACGAGCAGTACTTC. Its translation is CASSLTAGAFDEQYF.

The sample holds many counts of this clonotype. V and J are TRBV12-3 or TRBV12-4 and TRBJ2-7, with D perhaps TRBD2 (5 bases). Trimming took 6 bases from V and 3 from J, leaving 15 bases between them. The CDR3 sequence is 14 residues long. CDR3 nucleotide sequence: TGTGCCAGCAGACTAGGACGGGGAATCTACGAGCAGTACTTC. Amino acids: CASRLGRGIYEQYF.

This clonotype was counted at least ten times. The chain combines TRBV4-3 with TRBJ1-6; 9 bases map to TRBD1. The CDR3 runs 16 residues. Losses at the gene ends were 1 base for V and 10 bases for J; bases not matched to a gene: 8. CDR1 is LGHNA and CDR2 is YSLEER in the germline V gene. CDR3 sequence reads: CASSQGIWTGDSPLHF. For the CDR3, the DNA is TGCGCCAGCAGCCAAGGGATTTGGACAGGGGACTCACCCCTCCACTTT.

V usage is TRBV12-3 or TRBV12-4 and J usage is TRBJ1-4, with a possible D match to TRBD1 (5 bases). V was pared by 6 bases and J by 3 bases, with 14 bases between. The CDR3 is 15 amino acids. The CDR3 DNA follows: TGTGCCAGCAGCCATGGACACGGGGCTAATGAAAAACTGTTTTTT. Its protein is CASSHGHGANEKLFF.

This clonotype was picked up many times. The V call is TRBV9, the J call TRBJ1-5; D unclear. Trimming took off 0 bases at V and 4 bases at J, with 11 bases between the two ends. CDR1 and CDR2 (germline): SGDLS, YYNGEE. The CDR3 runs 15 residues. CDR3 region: CASSVADGRNQPQHF. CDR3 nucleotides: TGTGCCAGCAGCGTAGCCGACGGGCGTAATCAGCCCCAGCATTTT.

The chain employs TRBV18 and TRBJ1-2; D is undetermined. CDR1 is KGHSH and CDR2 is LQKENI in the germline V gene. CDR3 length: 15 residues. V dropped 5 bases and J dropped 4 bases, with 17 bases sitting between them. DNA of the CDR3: TGTGCCAGCTCAGCCATGTACCGGGGAGCCTATGGCTACACCTTC. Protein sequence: CASSAMYRGAYGYTF.

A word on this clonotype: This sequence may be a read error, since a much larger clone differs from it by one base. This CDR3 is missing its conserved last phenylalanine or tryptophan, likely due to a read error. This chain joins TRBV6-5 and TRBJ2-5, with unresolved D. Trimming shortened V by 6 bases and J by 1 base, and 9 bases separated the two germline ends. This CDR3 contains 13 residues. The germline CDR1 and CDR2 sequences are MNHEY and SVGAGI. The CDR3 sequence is CASRPTLQETQYC. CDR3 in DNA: TGTGCCAGCAGACCAACGCTCCAAGAGACCCAGTACTGC.

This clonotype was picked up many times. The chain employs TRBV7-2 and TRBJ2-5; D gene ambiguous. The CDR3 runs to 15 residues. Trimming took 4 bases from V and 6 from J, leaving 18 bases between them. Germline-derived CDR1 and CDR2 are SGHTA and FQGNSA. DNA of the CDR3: TGTGCCAGCAGCTCCTATCCGGTAGGGCTGCAGACCCAGTACTTC. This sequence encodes CASSSYPVGLQTQYF.

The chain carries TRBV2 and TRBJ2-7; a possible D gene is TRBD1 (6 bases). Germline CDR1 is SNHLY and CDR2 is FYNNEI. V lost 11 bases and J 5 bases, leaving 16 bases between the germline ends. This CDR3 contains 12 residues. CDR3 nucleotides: TGTGCCCTCGGTAGTAACAGGGACGAGCAGTACTTC. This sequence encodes CALGSNRDEQYF.

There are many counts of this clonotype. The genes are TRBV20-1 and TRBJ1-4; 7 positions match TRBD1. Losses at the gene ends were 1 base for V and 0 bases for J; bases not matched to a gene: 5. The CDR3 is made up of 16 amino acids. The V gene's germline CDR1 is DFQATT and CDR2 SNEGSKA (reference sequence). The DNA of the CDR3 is TGCAGTGCTAGAGCCCTCGGACAGGCAACTAATGAAAAACTGTTTTTT. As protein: CSARALGQATNEKLFF.

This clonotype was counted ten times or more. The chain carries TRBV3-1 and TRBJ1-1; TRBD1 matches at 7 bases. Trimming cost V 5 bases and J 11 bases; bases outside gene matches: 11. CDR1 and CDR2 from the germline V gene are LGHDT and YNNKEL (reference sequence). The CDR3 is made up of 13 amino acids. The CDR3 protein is CASSVGQVGMAFF. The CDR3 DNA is TGTGCCAGCAGCGTCGGACAGGTCGGGATGGCTTTCTTT. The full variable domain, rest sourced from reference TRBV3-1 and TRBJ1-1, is DTAVSQTPKYLVTQMGNDKSIKCEQNLGHDTMYWYKQDSKKFLKIMFSYNNKELIINETVPNRFSPKSPDKAHLNLHINSLELGDSAVYFCASSVGQVGMAFFGQGTRLTVV.

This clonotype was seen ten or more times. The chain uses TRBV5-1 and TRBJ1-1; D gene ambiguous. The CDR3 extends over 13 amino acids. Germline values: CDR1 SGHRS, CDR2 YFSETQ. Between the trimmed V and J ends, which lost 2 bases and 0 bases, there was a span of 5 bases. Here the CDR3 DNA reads TGCGCCAGCAGCTTATCTATGAACACTGAAGCTTTCTTT. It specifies CASSLSMNTEAFF.

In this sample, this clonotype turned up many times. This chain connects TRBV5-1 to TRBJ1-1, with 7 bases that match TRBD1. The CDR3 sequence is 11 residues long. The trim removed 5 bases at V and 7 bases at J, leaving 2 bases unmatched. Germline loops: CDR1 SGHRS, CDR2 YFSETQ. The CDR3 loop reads CASRRDSEAFF. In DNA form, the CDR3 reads TGCGCCAGCAGACGGGACAGTGAAGCTTTCTTT.

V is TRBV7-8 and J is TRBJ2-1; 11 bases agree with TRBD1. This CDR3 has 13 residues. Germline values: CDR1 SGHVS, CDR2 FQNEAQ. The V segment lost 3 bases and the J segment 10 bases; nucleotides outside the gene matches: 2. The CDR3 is CASSLDRGHEQFF. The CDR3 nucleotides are TGTGCCAGCAGCTTGGACAGGGGGCACGAGCAGTTCTTC. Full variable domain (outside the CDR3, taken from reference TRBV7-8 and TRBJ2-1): GAGVSQSPRYKVAKRGQDVALRCDPISGHVSLFWYQQALGQGPEFLTYFQNEAQLDKSGLPSDRFFAERPEGSVSTLKIQRTQQEDSAVYLCASSLDRGHEQFFGPGTRLTVL.

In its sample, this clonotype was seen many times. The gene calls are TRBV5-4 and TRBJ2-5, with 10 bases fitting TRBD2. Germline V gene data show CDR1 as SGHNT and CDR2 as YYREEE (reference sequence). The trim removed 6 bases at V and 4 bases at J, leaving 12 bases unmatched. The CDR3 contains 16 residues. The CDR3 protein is CASTTGEREGGETQYF. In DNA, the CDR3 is TGTGCCAGCACCACAGGGGAGCGGGAGGGAGGAGAGACCCAGTACTTC.